This T cell receptor (beta chain) originates from a study of T cell repertoires in cytomegalovirus infection. Study-wide background: Used in the study were CMV epitopes, some recently identified and HLA-C-restricted, others well-studied and HLA-B-restricted. Public TCR beta signature analysis indicated the presence of both CMV infection and matching HLA type. Study conclusions and caveats: Predominance within the ex vivo response was attributable to HLA-C-restricted CMV-specific TCR beta clonotypes. Cumulative public TCR beta family frequency identified carriers of CMV plus the relevant HLA.

TCRdb re-called the reads through MiXCR, storing one row per CDR3 protein. The table lists roughly 920,000 distinct CDR3 sequences, roughly 30% of them singletons. This clonotype was observed many times. Its specificity is not known. The CDR3 length is 15 residues. Trimming took off 3 bases at V and 7 bases at J, with 15 bases between the two ends. Per germline, CDR1 LGHDT and CDR2 YNNKEL (reference sequence). The specimen was cultured CD8+ T cells from PBMCs, collected from culture after CMV antigen stimulation. The chain has TRBV3-1 and TRBJ1-4, with no clear D. This sequence was found in a human donor in good health (CMV status not recorded). Some clones in this sample may be carry-over from other donors' samples. DNA for the CDR3: TGTGCCAGCAGCCAGCGGGTCTCCATGGGTGAAAAACTGTTTTTT. Amino acid sequence: CASSQRVSMGEKLFF.